Listed here are 29 T cell receptor beta chains from one sample, sequenced in a study of blood T cell repertoires in COVID-19. The assay was immunoSEQ multiplex PCR, and TCRdb's table has in-frame clones only and misses some. The sample has some 46,000 clones, about 89% seen once; the top ten hold 4.5% to 5%. Sample: peripheral blood. These receptors came from a human donor in a cohort sampled during active COVID-19.

The chain uses TRBV19 and TRBJ1-1; D remains unclear. The V gene lost 6 bases and the J gene lost 2 bases, with 10 bases spanning the gap. Germline-derived CDR1 and CDR2 are LNHDA and SQIVND (reference sequence). The CDR3 length is 13 residues. CDR3 nucleotides: TGTGCCAGTAGGGAAACAGTTAACACTGAAGCTTTCTTT. Residues: CASRETVNTEAFF.

The chain recombines TRBV9 with TRBJ2-1, with 10 positions matching TRBD2. Germline values: CDR1 SGDLS, CDR2 YYNGEE. The CDR3 consists of 15 residues. V was pared by 2 bases and J by 12 bases, with 11 bases of the junction left unmatched. CDR3 residues: CASSVGPSGSGWQFF. The CDR3 DNA is TGTGCCAGCAGCGTTGGCCCTAGCGGGAGTGGGTGGCAGTTCTTC.

This clone is a singleton in its sample. The chain combines TRBV2 with TRBJ1-5; D may be TRBD1 (6 bases). The CDR3 contains 15 residues. The germline V gene has CDR1 SNHLY and CDR2 FYNNEI. V lost 5 bases and J lost 6, with 17 bases in between. The CDR3 region has the DNA TGTGCCAGCAGTAACGAATTCAGGGGCATTCAGCCCCAGCATTTT. It codes for CASSNEFRGIQPQHF.

The chain recombines TRBV30 with TRBJ2-4; weak D call: TRBD2 (6 bases). The CDR3 spans 13 residues. The V end was cut by 8 bases, the J end by 1 base, with 12 bases between. Germline-derived CDR1 and CDR2 are GTSNPN and SVGIG (reference sequence). The chain's CDR3 is CARAGPAKNIQYF. The DNA of the CDR3 is TGTGCCCGTGCGGGGCCGGCCAAAAACATTCAGTACTTC.

This clone appeared a few times. The chain couples TRBV18 to TRBJ1-4, with a tentative D call TRBD1 (6 bases). V shed 2 bases and J shed 3 bases, with 10 bases lying between them. The CDR3 spans 15 residues. Germline-derived CDR1 and CDR2 are KGHSH and LQKENI. CDR3 sequence reads: CASSPNRVANEKLFF. The CDR3 bases are TGTGCCAGCTCACCAAACAGGGTTGCTAATGAAAAACTGTTTTTT.

The chain employs TRBV7-2 and TRBJ2-7; 8 bases are shared with TRBD1. CDR3 length equals 14 residues. CDR1 is SGHTA, CDR2 FQGNSA, per germline. The J segment lost 2 bases and the V segment lost 5 bases, leaving 5 bases of the junction unmatched. DNA for the CDR3: TGTGCCAGCAGCGGACGGACAGGGACCTACGAGCAGTACTTC. Translated, it gives CASSGRTGTYEQYF.

The CDR3 nucleotides read TGTGCCACTGGCGGGGAAGGGAGCAATCAGCCCCAGCATTTT. Its protein product is CATGGEGSNQPQHF. The chain is built from TRBV6-6 and TRBJ1-5, with unresolved D. This CDR3 comprises 14 residues. V lost 10 bases to trimming and J lost 1 base, with 14 bases between them. The germline V gene encodes CDR1 MNHNY and CDR2 SVGAGI (reference sequence).

V is TRBV7-9 and J is TRBJ1-1; a weak D match, TRBD1 (5 bases). Germline V gene sequence: CDR1 SEHNR, CDR2 FQNEAQ (reference sequence). V gave up 5 bases and J gave up 0 bases, with 16 bases separating them. CDR3 length equals 16 residues. The CDR3 bases are TGTGCCAGCAGCGAGGGGCTTGCGGGGGTGAACACTGAAGCTTTCTTT. Protein sequence: CASSEGLAGVNTEAFF.

The chain carries TRBV24-1 and TRBJ2-1; TRBD2 matches 12 bases. The CDR3 has 16 residues. The V and J ends lost 0 bases and 8 bases, in that order; junction bases with no gene match: 4. Per the germline V gene, CDR1 is KGHDR and CDR2 is SFDVKD. As DNA, the CDR3 is TGTGCCACCAGTGATTTGCTAGCGGGAGGGCCTGATGAGCAGTTCTTC. Translation: CATSDLLAGGPDEQFF.

The chain uses TRBV5-1 and TRBJ1-6; 7 bases match TRBD1. The CDR3 is 15 residues long. Trimming took 4 bases from V and 6 from J; bases not matched to a gene: 7. Germline CDR1 reads SGHRS; CDR2 reads YFSETQ. CDR3 residues: CASSTMGQLNSPLHF. As DNA, the CDR3 is TGCGCCAGCAGCACCATGGGACAGCTTAATTCACCCCTCCACTTT.

The V gene is TRBV11-2, the J gene TRBJ1-2; D is possibly TRBD1 (5 bases). Per germline, CDR1 SGHAT and CDR2 FQNNGV. This CDR3 has 14 amino acids. The ends were cut back, 5 bases at V and 1 base at J, with 11 bases in the middle. The CDR3 region is CASSTLTVNYGYTF. CDR3 nucleotides: TGTGCCAGCAGCACCTTGACAGTTAACTATGGCTACACCTTC.

The chain couples TRBV7-2 to TRBJ1-3; D is possibly TRBD1 (5 bases). The CDR3 covers 15 residues. The germline CDR1 and CDR2 sequences are SGHTA and FQGNSA. V lost 1 base and J lost 1, with 8 bases in between. CDR3 sequence reads: CASSLVGGSGNTIYF. The DNA for the CDR3 is TGTGCCAGCAGCTTAGTCGGGGGATCTGGAAACACCATATATTTT.

The CDR3 nucleotides read TGTGCCAGCAGCCACGGACAGGGTTGGTATTTT. This gives the protein CASSHGQGWYF. The rearrangement joins TRBV3-1 (or the pseudogene TRBV3-2) to TRBJ2-3, with 8 bases matching TRBD1. Per the germline V gene, CDR1 is LGHDT and CDR2 is YNNKEL (reference sequence). The V and J ends lost 3 bases and 14 bases, in that order; junction bases with no gene match: 4. This CDR3 is 11 amino acids long.

J is TRBJ2-5 and V is TRBV4-3; 8 positions match TRBD1. Germline trimming cut 1 base from V and 3 bases from J; bases unmatched to any gene: 19. Germline V gene data show CDR1 as LGHNA and CDR2 as YSLEER. This CDR3 is 20 amino acids long. The CDR3 coding sequence is TGCGCCAGCAGCCAAGTTTTCCCCAGGGGGCCCGAAGGGCCGGAAGAGACCCAGTACTTC. Amino acids: CASSQVFPRGPEGPEETQYF.

This chain's CDR3 is CAWSVQGQGVNSNQPQHF. The CDR3 bases are TGTGCCTGGAGTGTACAGGGACAGGGGGTCAATAGCAATCAGCCCCAGCATTTT. The rearrangement uses TRBV30 and TRBJ1-5, with TRBD1 identical over 11 bases. J gave up 0 bases and V 0 bases, and 7 bases lay outside the gene matches. Germline V gene lookup returns CDR1 GTSNPN and CDR2 SVGIG (reference sequence). This CDR3 spans 18 amino acids.

The chain links TRBV6-5 to TRBJ2-7; tentative D call: TRBD2 (6 bases). V gave up 9 bases and J gave up 1 base, with 13 bases separating them. The germline gives CDR1 MNHEY, CDR2 SVGAGI. The CDR3 is made up of 13 amino acids. The CDR3 spells CASTRDSSYEQYF. The CDR3 coding sequence is TGTGCCAGTACCCGGGACTCTTCCTACGAGCAGTACTTC.

V usage is TRBV6-1 and J usage is TRBJ1-4; the match to TRBD1 covers 9 bases. V lost 2 bases, J lost 5 bases, and 9 bases stayed unmatched. CDR3 length: 17 residues. Germline loops: CDR1 MNHNS, CDR2 SASEGT. The CDR3 region is CASSEFRTGAGNEKLFF. In DNA, the CDR3 is TGTGCCAGCAGTGAATTTAGGACAGGGGCCGGGAATGAAAAACTGTTTTTT.

The chain employs TRBV15 and TRBJ2-5; 8 bases are a match to TRBD1. The CDR3 totals 16 residues. CDR1 is LNHNV, CDR2 YYDKDF, per germline (reference sequence). The V segment lost 0 bases and the J segment 7 bases; nucleotides outside the gene matches: 10. The CDR3 nucleotides read TGTGCCACCAGCAGAGACTATGGACAGGGTGGAGTGACCCAGTACTTC. Translation gives CATSRDYGQGGVTQYF.

The chain links TRBV6-1 to TRBJ2-7, with TRBD2 identical over 7 bases. This CDR3 spans 15 amino acids. Germline CDR1 is MNHNS and CDR2 is SASEGT. J gave up 6 bases and V 0 bases, and 8 bases lay outside the gene matches. The CDR3 DNA sequence: TGTGCCAGCAGTGAAGCTCGCGGGAGATCGAGCGAGCAGTACTTC. Its translation is CASSEARGRSSEQYF.

The V and J genes are TRBV19 and TRBJ2-4, with D perhaps matching TRBD2 (5 bases). Trimming removed 3 bases from V and 6 bases from J, with 9 bases in between. The CDR3 is 13 amino acids. Germline V gene lookup returns CDR1 LNHDA and CDR2 SQIVND (reference sequence). CDR3 nucleotides: TGTGCCAGTAGTATGGCAGCGGCAAACATTCAGTACTTC. It yields the protein CASSMAAANIQYF. Using reference TRBV19 and TRBJ2-4 for the parts outside the CDR3, the full variable domain is DGGITQSPKYLFRKEGQNVTLSCEQNLNHDAMYWYRQDPGQGLRLIYYSQIVNDFQKGDIAEGYSVSREKKESFPLTVTSAQKNPTAFYLCASSMAAANIQYFGAGTRLSVL.

V gene TRBV10-3 combines with J gene TRBJ1-5, with D tentatively TRBD1 (5 bases). V lost 8 bases to trimming and J lost 6 bases, with 17 bases between them. Germline V gene lookup returns CDR1 ENHRY and CDR2 SYGVKD. This CDR3 contains 14 residues. CDR3 protein: CAIGWGGDSQPQHF. CDR3 in DNA: TGTGCCATCGGGTGGGGGGGTGATAGTCAGCCCCAGCATTTT.

This clone was seen just once. The chain uses TRBV9 and TRBJ2-7; TRBD2 matches at 9 bases. The CDR3 has 15 residues. Germline CDR1 and CDR2: SGDLS and YYNGEE. J was trimmed by 4 bases and V by 0 bases; bases with no gene match: 5. The CDR3 region has the DNA TGTGCCAGCAGCGTAGGTGGCGGGAGGGGATACGAGCAGTACTTC. The encoded protein is CASSVGGGRGYEQYF.

This clone has just a few counts. V usage is TRBV6-6 and J usage is TRBJ1-3; D unresolved. The V gene lost 6 bases and the J gene lost 1 base, with 10 bases spanning the gap. CDR1 and CDR2 (germline): MNHNY, SVGAGI (reference sequence). The CDR3 runs to 14 residues. The CDR3 nucleotides read TGTGCCAGCAGGGAGAGTCGATCTGGAAACACCATATATTTT. Its protein product is CASRESRSGNTIYF.

In nucleotides, the CDR3 is TGTGCCAGCAGCTTAGACAGGGGAACATACAATGAGCAGTTCTTC. The encoded protein is CASSLDRGTYNEQFF. J is TRBJ2-1 and V is TRBV7-2; 7 nucleotides line up with TRBD1. J was trimmed by 4 bases and V by 1 base; bases with no gene match: 4. Germline CDR1 is SGHTA and CDR2 is FQGNSA. The CDR3 is 15 amino acids.

V gene TRBV4-1 combines with J gene TRBJ2-1, with TRBD2 identical over 9 bases. The CDR3 extends over 12 amino acids. Germline-derived CDR1 and CDR2 are MGHRA and YSYEKL. Unmatched junction bases numbered 5, after V lost 1 base and J lost 16 bases. This CDR3 reads CASSQVAGGRFF. CDR3 nucleotides: TGCGCCAGCAGCCAAGTTGCGGGAGGGCGTTTCTTC.

In this sample, this clone turned up a few times. The chain has TRBV20-1 and TRBJ1-1; weak D call: TRBD1 (6 bases). Trimming removed 6 bases at V and 11 bases at J, with 13 bases between. Germline values: CDR1 DFQATT, CDR2 SNEGSKA (reference sequence). This CDR3 spans 10 amino acids. CDR3: CSATGTRAFF. The CDR3, as DNA: TGCAGTGCCACCGGGACAAGGGCTTTCTTT.

The chain joins TRBV4-1 to TRBJ2-5; 13 nucleotides agree with TRBD2. The germline V gene encodes CDR1 MGHRA and CDR2 YSYEKL. V was clipped by 4 bases and J by 2 bases; unmatched bases: 7. CDR3 length: 17 amino acids. The CDR3 DNA is TGCGCCAGCAGCCGAATGGGACTAGCGGGGTTACAAGAGACCCAGTACTTC. It codes for CASSRMGLAGLQETQYF.

The chain uses TRBV28 and TRBJ1-5, with 9 bases aligning to TRBD1. Germline V CDR1 and CDR2: MDHEN, SYDVKM. With V trimmed by 10 bases and J by 6 bases, 13 bases remained unmatched. The CDR3 consists of 15 residues. CDR3 nucleotide sequence: TGTGCCATCTGTCAAGGGGACAGGGCCAGTCAGCCCCAGCATTTT. This sequence encodes CAICQGDRASQPQHF.

The chain employs TRBV7-3 and TRBJ2-3; 8 positions agree with TRBD1. Germline CDR1 and CDR2: SGHTA and FQGTGA. This CDR3 spans 12 amino acids. V shed 6 bases, J shed 8 bases, and the junction held 4 bases outside the gene matches. For the CDR3, the DNA is TGTGCCAGCAGTTTCCAGGGGGCTACGCAGTATTTT. This sequence encodes CASSFQGATQYF.